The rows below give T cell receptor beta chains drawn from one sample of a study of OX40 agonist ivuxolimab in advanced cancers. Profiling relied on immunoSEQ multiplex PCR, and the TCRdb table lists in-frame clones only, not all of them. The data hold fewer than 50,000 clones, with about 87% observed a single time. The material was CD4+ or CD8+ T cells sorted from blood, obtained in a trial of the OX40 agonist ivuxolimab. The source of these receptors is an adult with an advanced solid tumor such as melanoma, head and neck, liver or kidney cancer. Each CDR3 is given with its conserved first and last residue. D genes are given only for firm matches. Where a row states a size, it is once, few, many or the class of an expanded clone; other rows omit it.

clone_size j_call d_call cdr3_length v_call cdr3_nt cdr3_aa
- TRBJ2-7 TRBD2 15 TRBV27 TGTGCCAGCAGTTTAGAGCTAGCGGGACCCTACGAGCAGTACTTC CASSLELAGPYEQYF
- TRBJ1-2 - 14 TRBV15 TGTGCCACCAGTCCGGGACGCGCGGCGGGTGGCTACACCTTC CATSPGRAAGGYTF
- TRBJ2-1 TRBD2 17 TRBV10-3 TGTGCCATCAGTGAGTCAGTAGGCGGGAGACCCTACAATGAGCAGTTCTTC CAISESVGGRPYNEQFF
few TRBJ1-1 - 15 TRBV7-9 TGTGCCAGCAGCTTATCAGGGGCAGGTAGTACTGAAGCTTTCTTT CASSLSGAGSTEAFF
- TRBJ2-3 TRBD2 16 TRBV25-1 TGTGCCAGCAGTGTCCTACTAGCGGGGGCAACAGATACGCAGTATTTT CASSVLLAGATDTQYF
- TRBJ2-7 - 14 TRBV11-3 TGTGCCAGCAGCTTTCGCCACAGGGACGACGAGCAGTACTTC CASSFRHRDDEQYF
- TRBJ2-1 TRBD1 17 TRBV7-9 TGTGCCAGCAGCACGACAGGGGTTCAGTACTACTACAATGAGCAGTTCTTC CASSTTGVQYYYNEQFF
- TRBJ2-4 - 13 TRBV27 TGTGCCAGCAGTTTGGGTCCCCCCAACATTCAGTACTTC CASSLGPPNIQYF
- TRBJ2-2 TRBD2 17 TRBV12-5 TGTGCTAGTGGTTTTCTACTAGCGGGAGCGTACACCGGGGAGCTGTTTTTT CASGFLLAGAYTGELFF
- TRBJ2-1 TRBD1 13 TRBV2 TGTGCCAGCATTACGACAGGGGGAGCTGAGCAGTTCTTC CASITTGGAEQFF
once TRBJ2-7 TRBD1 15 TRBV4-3 TGCGCCAGCAGCCAAGTCGGGACAGCTGCCTACGAGCAGTACTTC CASSQVGTAAYEQYF
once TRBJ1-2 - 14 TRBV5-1 TGCGCCAGCAGCCCGTTCGGGGGAGTTGATGGCTACACCTTC CASSPFGGVDGYTF
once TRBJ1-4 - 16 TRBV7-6 TGTGCCAGCAGCTTAACCTTCGGGGGAACTAATGAAAAACTGTTTTTT CASSLTFGGTNEKLFF
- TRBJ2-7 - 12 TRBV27 TGTGCCAGCGGGGCAGGTTCCTACGAGCAATACTTC CASGAGSYEQYF
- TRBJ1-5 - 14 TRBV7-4 TGTGCCAGCAGTAACAGCGATAGCAATCAGCCCCAGCATTTT CASSNSDSNQPQHF
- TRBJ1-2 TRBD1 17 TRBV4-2 TGTGCCAGCAGCCAAGATGTTGGAACAGGGGCCCCTTTGAGTTACACCTTC CASSQDVGTGAPLSYTF
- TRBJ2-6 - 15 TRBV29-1 TGCAGCGTTGAAGATCCTGTCAGCGGGGCCAACGTCCTGACTTTC CSVEDPVSGANVLTF
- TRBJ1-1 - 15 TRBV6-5 TGTGCCAGCAGTTACTCGATAGGGATGAACACTGAAGCTTTCTTT CASSYSIGMNTEAFF
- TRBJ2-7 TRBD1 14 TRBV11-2 TGTGCCAGCAGCCGTCCGGGACAGTCCTACGAGCAGTACTTC CASSRPGQSYEQYF
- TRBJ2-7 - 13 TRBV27 TGTGCCAGCAGCCACGGACTCATCTACGAGCAGTACTTC CASSHGLIYEQYF
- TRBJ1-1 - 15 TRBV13 TGTGCCAGCAGCCCAACGGGACAAGAGAACACTGAAGCTTTCTTT CASSPTGQENTEAFF
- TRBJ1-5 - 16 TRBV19 TGTGCCAGTAGTATAAACCCACGATATAGCAATCAGCCCCAGCATTTT CASSINPRYSNQPQHF
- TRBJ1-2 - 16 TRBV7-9 TGTGCCAGCAGCTTAGTAGGGACGGAAGCTAACTATGGCTACACCTTC CASSLVGTEANYGYTF
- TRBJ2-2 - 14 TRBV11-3 TGTGCCAGCAGCTTAGGCGTGGGAGGAGCGGAGCTGTTTTTT CASSLGVGGAELFF
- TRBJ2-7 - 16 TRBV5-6 TGTGCCAGCAGCCCCAGGACCGGGACCCTTTCCTACGAGCAGTACTTC CASSPRTGTLSYEQYF
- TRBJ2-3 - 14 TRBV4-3 TGCGCCAGCAGCATTTGGGGGGGGCAAGATACGCAGTATTTT CASSIWGGQDTQYF
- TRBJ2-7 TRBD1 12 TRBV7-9 TGTGCCAGCAGCCAGGGGGTCTACGAGCAGTACTTC CASSQGVYEQYF
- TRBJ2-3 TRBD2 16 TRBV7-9 TGTGCCAGCAGCCCTACTAGCGGGAGTAACTCAGATACGCAGTATTTT CASSPTSGSNSDTQYF
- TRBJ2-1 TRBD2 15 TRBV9 TGTGCCAGCAGCGTTACTAGCGGGGGCTACAATGAGCAGTTCTTC CASSVTSGGYNEQFF
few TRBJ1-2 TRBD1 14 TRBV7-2 TGTGCCAGCAGCTTGGGACAGGGGTGGAGTGGCTACACCTTC CASSLGQGWSGYTF
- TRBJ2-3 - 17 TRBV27 TGTGCCAGCAGTTTTTCAGGGAGTCTCCCGAGTCAAGATACGCAGTATTTT CASSFSGSLPSQDTQYF
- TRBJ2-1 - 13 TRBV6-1 TGTGCCAGCAACCAGGCAGGGAACAATGAGCAGTTCTTC CASNQAGNNEQFF
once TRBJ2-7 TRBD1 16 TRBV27 TGTGCCAGCAGCCCAATCACACAGGGGAACTCCTACGAGCAGTACTTC CASSPITQGNSYEQYF
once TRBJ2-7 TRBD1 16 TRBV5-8 TGTGCCAGCAGCCCCCCTAGGGGACAGGCTGTCTACGAGCAGTACTTC CASSPPRGQAVYEQYF
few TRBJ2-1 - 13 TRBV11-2 TGTGCCAGCAACCTAGGGCTGTACAATGAGCAGTTCTTC CASNLGLYNEQFF
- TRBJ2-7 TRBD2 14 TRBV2 TGTGCCAGCAGGCCTAGCGGGGGGGATCTCAGGGTATACTTC CASRPSGGDLRVYF
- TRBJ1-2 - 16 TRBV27 TGTGCCAGCAGTTGGGCTACAGGGACGGCTTTTGGAGGCTACACCTTC CASSWATGTAFGGYTF
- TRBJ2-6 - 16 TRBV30 TGTGCCTGGACAGGGGCTTATTTTTCTGGGGCCAACGTCCTGACTTTC CAWTGAYFSGANVLTF
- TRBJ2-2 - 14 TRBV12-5 TGTGCTAGTGGTGAGGGAAGGAACACCGGGGAGCTGTTTTTT CASGEGRNTGELFF
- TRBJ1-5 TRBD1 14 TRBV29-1 TGCAGCGTTGAGGGGACAGGCGTGAATCAGCCCCAGCATTTT CSVEGTGVNQPQHF
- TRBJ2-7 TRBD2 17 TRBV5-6 TGTGCCAGCAGCTTGGGGGGGACTAGCGGGATCACCTACGAGCAGTACTTC CASSLGGTSGITYEQYF
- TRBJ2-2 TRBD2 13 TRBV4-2 TGTGCCAGCAGCCAACGGGAGGACGGGGAGCTGTTTTTT CASSQREDGELFF
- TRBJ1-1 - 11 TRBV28 TGTGCCAGCAGCGGGGAGAACGAAGCTTTCTTT CASSGENEAFF
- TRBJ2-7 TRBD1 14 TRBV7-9 TGTGCCAGCAGCCCGACAGGGGGACCAGGCGAGCAGTACTTC CASSPTGGPGEQYF
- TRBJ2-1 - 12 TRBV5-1 TGCGCCAGCAGCTTCAACAGCCATGAGCAGTTCTTC CASSFNSHEQFF
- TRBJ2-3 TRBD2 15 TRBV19 TGTGCCAGTAGTTGGAGCGGGGGGTGGCCAGATACGCAGTATTTT CASSWSGGWPDTQYF
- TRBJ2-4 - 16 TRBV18 TGTGCCAGCTCACCAATCCACCGCCAAAGAGGGAACATTCAGTACTTC CASSPIHRQRGNIQYF
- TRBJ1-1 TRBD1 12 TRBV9 TGTGCCAGCGGGACAGGGCTTGCTGAAGCTTTCTTT CASGTGLAEAFF
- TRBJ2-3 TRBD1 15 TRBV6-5 TGTGCCAGCAGTTCCGGGACAGGGCCCAGAGATACGCAGTATTTT CASSSGTGPRDTQYF
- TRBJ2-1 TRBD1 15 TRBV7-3 TGTGCCAGCAGCTTAGGACAGGGGCTATACAATGAGCAGTTCTTC CASSLGQGLYNEQFF
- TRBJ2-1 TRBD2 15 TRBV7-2 TGTGCCAGCAGCTTAGGGCTAGCGGGGGGGGATGAGCAGTTCTTC CASSLGLAGGDEQFF
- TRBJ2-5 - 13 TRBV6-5 TGTGCCAGCAGGACCGGGGGATGGGAGACCCAGTACTTC CASRTGGWETQYF